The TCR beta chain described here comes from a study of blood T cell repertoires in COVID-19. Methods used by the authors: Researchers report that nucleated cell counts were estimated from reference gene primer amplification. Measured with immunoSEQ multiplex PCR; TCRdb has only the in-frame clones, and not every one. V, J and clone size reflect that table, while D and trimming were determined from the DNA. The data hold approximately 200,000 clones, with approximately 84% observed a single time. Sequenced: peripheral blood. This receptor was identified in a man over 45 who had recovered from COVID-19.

In DNA, the CDR3 is TGTGCCAGCAGCTTCCCGTTTGGTAGCGATACGCAGTATTTT. As protein: CASSFPFGSDTQYF. V usage is TRBV5-6 and J usage is TRBJ2-3; no clear D. CDR3 length: 14 residues. V dropped 2 bases and J dropped 6 bases, with 13 bases sitting between them. Germline values: CDR1 SGHDT, CDR2 YYEEEE.